The present T cell receptor (beta chain) was sequenced within a study of cytomegalovirus exposure and HLA in healthy donors. Germline V gene lookup returns CDR1 SQVTM and CDR2 ANQGSEA. This CDR3 region has 14 residues. Trimming shortened V by 5 bases and J by 4 bases, and 17 bases separated the two germline ends. The PCR was carried out with 60 Vbeta primers and 13 Jbeta primers. Clones were sequenced by immunoSEQ multiplex PCR, and TCRdb holds only the in-frame ones, with some missing. The sample contains about 140,000 clones, approximately 80% of which appear only once. Worth noting for this clone: Its specificity is unknown.

General observations from the study: A later analysis linked a missense DCLRE1C variant to TCR beta V- and J-gene trimming.

The TCR comes from a young man in good health and CMV-seronegative. The sample comprised PBMCs. The chain links TRBV29-1 to TRBJ1-2; perhaps TRBD1 as D (5 bases). The CDR3 loop is CSVNRDGGSYGYTF. CDR3 nucleotides: TGCAGCGTTAACCGGGACGGGGGAAGCTATGGCTACACCTTC.